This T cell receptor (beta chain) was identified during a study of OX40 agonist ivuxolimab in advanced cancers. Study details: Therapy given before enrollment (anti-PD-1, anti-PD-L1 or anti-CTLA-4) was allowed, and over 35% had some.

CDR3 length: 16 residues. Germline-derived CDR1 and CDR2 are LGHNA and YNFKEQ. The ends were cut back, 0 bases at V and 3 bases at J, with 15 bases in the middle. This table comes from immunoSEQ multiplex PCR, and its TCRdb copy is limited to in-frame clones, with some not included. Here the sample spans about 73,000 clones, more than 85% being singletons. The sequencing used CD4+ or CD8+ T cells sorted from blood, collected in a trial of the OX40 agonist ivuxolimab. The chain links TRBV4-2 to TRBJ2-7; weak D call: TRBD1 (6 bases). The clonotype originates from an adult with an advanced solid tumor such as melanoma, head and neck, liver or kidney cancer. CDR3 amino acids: CASSQDLGTGNYEQYF. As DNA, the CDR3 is TGTGCCAGCAGCCAAGATCTGGGAACAGGGAACTACGAGCAGTACTTC.